A selection of T cell receptor beta chains follows, all from one sample in a study of response to subunit inactivated influenza vaccine. TCRdb fed the RT-PCR reads into MiXCR, producing one record per CDR3 protein. Of some 500,000 distinct CDR3 sequences listed, approximately 17% were seen once; the top ten hold less than 4%. The sequencing used CD4+ T cells sorted from PBMCs, collected roughly 24 months after vaccination. The receptors stem from a man aged 50 to 75 who received an inactivated influenza vaccine. The conserved cysteine and the conserved F or W are not part of the CDR3 here.

TRBJ1-5,TRBV6-1,ASSPPPQYNSNQPQH
TRBJ2-7,TRBV11-2,ASSYAATYEQY
TRBJ1-5,TRBV20-1,SAITSWGASQPQH
TRBJ2-7,TRBV20-1,SAPTSGATYEQY
TRBJ2-5,TRBV11-2,ASSLGLVRGLPHQETQY
TRBJ2-3,TRBV5-1,ASSSKTPAGTDTQY
TRBJ2-1,TRBV12-3/TRBV12-4,ASSFSGARNEQF
TRBJ2-1,TRBV7-2,ASSLEGSGNNEQF
TRBJ2-5,TRBV11-1,ASSLAGTSGATGETQY
TRBJ2-1,TRBV6-5,ASSYSGGLYNEQF
TRBJ2-3,TRBV7-9,ASSLGSEPTQY
TRBJ2-1,TRBV7-2,ASSQTLHNEQF
TRBJ2-3,TRBV20-1,SVGRLASTDTQY
TRBJ2-7,TRBV7-2,ASSTSGVVEQY
TRBJ2-7,TRBV7-9,ASSDTSTGYEQY
TRBJ2-5,TRBV6-2/TRBV6-3,ASSYLVKTQY
TRBJ1-4,TRBV15,ATSGDRRKLF
TRBJ2-1,TRBV4-1,ASSRLAGGPNEQF
TRBJ2-1,TRBV6-6,ASSYGLNEQF
TRBJ2-3,TRBV20-1,SAREIAGGMDTQY